This TCR beta chain was observed in a study of T cell responses to AZD1222 COVID-19 vaccine. Study-level points and caveats: Baseline seropositivity occurred in only 5 to 7 AZD1222 recipients.

Produced via immunoSEQ multiplex PCR; TCRdb's table is partial and in-frame only. Of under 150,000 clones listed, approximately 86% were seen once; the top ten hold around 2.6%. Pooled together were second doses at about 4 or about 12 weeks. CDR3 size: 13 residues. The V gene lost 3 bases and the J gene lost 10 bases, with 18 bases spanning the gap. Per germline, CDR1 GTSNPN and CDR2 SVGIG (reference sequence). With respect to this clone: The antigen is not known.

The sample was peripheral blood, taken 28 days after the second AZD1222 dose. The clonotype comes from an adult who received the AZD1222 COVID-19 vaccine. The chain couples TRBV30 to TRBJ1-1; D is possibly TRBD1 (5 bases). The chain's CDR3 is CAWRSSGFELAFF. The CDR3 DNA sequence: TGTGCCTGGAGGTCGTCAGGGTTCGAATTAGCTTTCTTT.